This TCR beta chain was documented in a study of siplizumab effects on memory and regulatory T cells. Whole-study findings and limits: A minor share of alloreactive clones matched unstimulated subsets.

Comments on this clone: Antigen unknown.

TCRdb's copy holds only in-frame clones and misses some; the assay was immunoSEQ multiplex PCR. The sample includes more than 60,000 clones, roughly 96% of them seen just once. The CDR3 has 15 amino acids. From germline, CDR1 is SGHVS and CDR2 FQNEAQ. The V gene lost 1 base and the J gene lost 9 bases, with 13 bases spanning the gap. Unstimulated naive, memory, effector memory and TEMRA subsets were sequenced, and this was done in a few donor pairs. The TCR sequence derives from a human donor in good health. The sequencing sample was made of naive CD8+ T cells sorted from blood. J is TRBJ1-6 and V is TRBV7-8; no firm D call. The CDR3 DNA sequence: TGTGCCAGCAGCTTAGGGCAACTCCGGGTTTCACCCCTCCACTTT. The encoded protein is CASSLGQLRVSPLHF.